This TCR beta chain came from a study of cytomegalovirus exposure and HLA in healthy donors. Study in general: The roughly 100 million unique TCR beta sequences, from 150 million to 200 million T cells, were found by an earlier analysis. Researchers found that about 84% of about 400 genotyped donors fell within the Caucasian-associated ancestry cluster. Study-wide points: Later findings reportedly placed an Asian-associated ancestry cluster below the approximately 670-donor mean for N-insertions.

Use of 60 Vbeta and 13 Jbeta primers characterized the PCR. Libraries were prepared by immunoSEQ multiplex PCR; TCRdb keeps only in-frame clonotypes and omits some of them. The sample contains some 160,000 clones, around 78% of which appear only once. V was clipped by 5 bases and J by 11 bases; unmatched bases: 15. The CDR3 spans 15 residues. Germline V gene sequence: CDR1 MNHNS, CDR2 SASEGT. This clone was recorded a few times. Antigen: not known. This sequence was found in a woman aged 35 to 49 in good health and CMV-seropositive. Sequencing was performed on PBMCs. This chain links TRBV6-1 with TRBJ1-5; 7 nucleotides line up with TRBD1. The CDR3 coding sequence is TGTGCCAGCAGTACTAGTCGACAGGGTTTTGGGTCCCAGCATTTT. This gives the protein CASSTSRQGFGSQHF.